Listed here are 19 T cell receptor beta chains from one sample, sequenced in a study of blood T cells in healthy people across ages. Then a second PCR, running roughly 6 to 11 cycles, was carried out with a sample-barcoded 5' primer and a J-beta primer mix. From the 5' RACE reads, TCRdb called clonotypes with MiXCR, one entry per CDR3 protein. The repertoire holds around 900,000 distinct CDR3 sequences, around 28% seen once, with roughly 17% in the top ten. Sample: blood. The receptors were gathered from an elderly woman in good health.

The CDR3 DNA is TGTGCCACCAGTGATTTAGGGGGTTCTGGCTACACCTTC. Its protein is CATSDLGGSGYTF. V usage is TRBV24-1 and J usage is TRBJ1-2; D is perhaps TRBD1 (6 bases). In germline, CDR1 is KGHDR, CDR2 SFDVKD. Trimming left V 1 base short and J 7 bases short, with 9 bases between. This CDR3 is built from 13 residues.

This clonotype has at least ten counts. V usage is TRBV7-9 and J usage is TRBJ1-2, with D perhaps TRBD1 (6 bases). The CDR3 runs to 14 residues. The germline V and J ends were trimmed by 3 bases and 4 bases, with 12 bases remaining between them. Per the germline V gene, CDR1 is SEHNR and CDR2 is FQNEAQ (reference sequence). CDR3 sequence reads: CASSLEGEGYGYTF. In DNA form, the CDR3 reads TGTGCCAGCAGCTTGGAGGGGGAGGGCTATGGCTACACCTTC. The variable domain in full, completed from reference TRBV7-9 and TRBJ1-2, reads DTGVSQNPRHKITKRGQNVTFRCDPISEHNRLYWYRQTLGQGPEFLTYFQNEAQLEKSRLLSDRFSAERPKGSFSTLEIQRTEQGDSAMYLCASSLEGEGYGYTFGSGTRLTVV.

There are many counts of this clonotype. The V and J genes are TRBV7-9 and TRBJ1-6, with 8 bases lining up with TRBD1. V dropped 4 bases and J dropped 4; count of bases not matched to a gene: 3. The CDR3 has 15 amino acids. Looked up from germline, CDR1 is SEHNR and CDR2 is FQNEAQ (reference sequence). This CDR3 is CASSYGQGYNSPLHF. The DNA for the CDR3 is TGTGCCAGCAGCTATGGACAGGGTTATAATTCACCCCTCCACTTT.

In its sample, this clonotype was seen many times. This chain connects TRBV7-8 to TRBJ2-5, with TRBD1 matching 9 bases. This CDR3 is 14 amino acids long. From germline, CDR1 is SGHVS and CDR2 FQNEAQ. The trim removed 5 bases at V and 6 bases at J, leaving 7 bases unmatched. In DNA, the CDR3 is TGTGCCAGCAGCCACCGGGACAGGGTGAAGACCCAGTACTTC. This encodes CASSHRDRVKTQYF.

This clonotype has a count of ten or more. The chain recombines TRBV4-3 with TRBJ2-7, with D hard to call. The CDR3 spans 13 residues. Germline V lookup: CDR1 LGHNA, CDR2 YSLEER. CDR3 sequence reads: CAPRTGYFYEQYF. Written as DNA, the CDR3 is TGCGCTCCCCGGACCGGGTACTTTTACGAGCAGTACTTC.

This clonotype was counted many times. The V call is TRBV11-2, the J call TRBJ2-3, with D perhaps TRBD1 (5 bases). The V gene lost 2 bases and the J gene lost 6 bases, with 18 bases spanning the gap. This CDR3 region has 16 residues. CDR1 is SGHAT, CDR2 FQNNGV, per germline. This CDR3 reads CASSLLGQGGLDTQYF. Written as DNA, the CDR3 is TGTGCCAGCAGCTTATTAGGCCAGGGTGGTTTGGATACGCAGTATTTT.

This clonotype was counted many times. The chain carries TRBV12-3 or TRBV12-4 and TRBJ1-1; D ambiguous. V gave up 6 bases and J gave up 5 bases, with 7 bases separating them. The CDR3 is made up of 11 amino acids. The CDR3 loop reads CASSQATEAFF. The CDR3 DNA sequence: TGTGCCAGCAGCCAGGCGACTGAAGCTTTCTTT.

The chain employs TRBV20-1 and TRBJ2-7, with 7 bases identical to TRBD1. The germline gives CDR1 DFQATT, CDR2 SNEGSKA (reference sequence). The CDR3 is 16 amino acids. V shed 8 bases and J 0 bases; nucleotides not matched to a gene: 16. CDR3 bases: TGCAGTCCAGAGGGACAGAATCCCTGGGGCTCCTACGAGCAGTACTTC. Its protein is CSPEGQNPWGSYEQYF.

The chain links TRBV27 to TRBJ1-2; 10 bases match TRBD1. Germline CDR1 and CDR2: MNHEY and SMNVEV (reference sequence). V dropped 5 bases and J dropped 4; count of bases not matched to a gene: 16. This CDR3 has 18 amino acids. The CDR3, as DNA: TGTGCCAGCAGTCCCGAAGGGACAGGGGCTTCTATTGGCTATGGCTACACCTTC. Translating it yields CASSPEGTGASIGYGYTF.

The V and J genes are TRBV30 and TRBJ2-7, with 13 bases lining up with TRBD2. Germline CDR1 reads GTSNPN; CDR2 reads SVGIG (reference sequence). Losses at the gene ends were 2 bases for V and 4 bases for J; bases not matched to a gene: 8. The length of the CDR3 is 16 residues. CDR3 sequence reads: CAWSPLAGGLWYEQYF. The CDR3 nucleotides read TGTGCCTGGAGTCCACTAGCGGGGGGGCTATGGTACGAGCAGTACTTC.

This chain links TRBV6-1 with TRBJ2-7; TRBD2 might be the D (6 bases). The CDR3 is made up of 15 amino acids. Trimming took off 4 bases at V and 2 bases at J, with 15 bases between the two ends. The V gene's germline CDR1 is MNHNS and CDR2 SASEGT. CDR3 residues: CASSGGLPGTYEQYF. For the CDR3, the DNA is TGTGCCAGCAGTGGGGGACTCCCCGGCACCTACGAGCAGTACTTC.

As concerns this clonotype: This sequence may be a read error, since a much larger clone differs from it by one base. V is TRBV11-2 and J is TRBJ2-1; no reliable D call. The germline V gene encodes CDR1 SGHAT and CDR2 FQNNGV. The CDR3 is 15 amino acids. CDR3 region: CASRVTGNSYNKQFF. CDR3 nucleotide sequence: TGTGCCAGCAGGGTTACGGGCAACTCCTACAATAAGCAGTTCTTC.

This clonotype was seen only once. This may be a read error: a much more frequent sequence differs by one nucleotide. The V and J genes are TRBV7-2 and TRBJ2-3, with 10 bases lining up with TRBD2. The CDR3 is 16 amino acids. Germline CDR1 is SGHTA and CDR2 is FQGNSA. The chain's CDR3 is CAGSPRTSGTTDTQYF. The CDR3 nucleotides read TGTGCCGGCAGCCCCCGGACTAGCGGTACCACAGATACGCAGTATTTT.

This clonotype was seen at least ten times. The chain is built from TRBV7-9 and TRBJ2-1; D could derive from TRBD1 or TRBD2 (5 bases each). V dropped 1 base and J dropped 9 bases, with 19 bases sitting between them. Per germline, CDR1 SEHNR and CDR2 FQNEAQ (reference sequence). The CDR3 is 16 amino acids. DNA of the CDR3: TGTGCCAGCAGCTTAGATCCGGCAGGGACGGGGCGTGAGCAGTTCTTC. It is translated as CASSLDPAGTGREQFF.

The V and J genes are TRBV7-2 and TRBJ1-2; 8 bases are shared with TRBD1. The germline V gene has CDR1 SGHTA and CDR2 FQGNSA. This CDR3 has 13 residues. V dropped 6 bases and J dropped 8; count of bases not matched to a gene: 8. The CDR3 here is CASRSRGRDGYTF. The CDR3 nucleotides read TGTGCCAGCAGGTCCAGGGGGCGAGACGGCTACACCTTC.

Comment on this clonotype: A much larger clone lies one base from this, so it may be a read error. This chain joins TRBV21-1 and TRBJ1-2; TRBD1, as called in the table, went unchecked against the DNA. TRBV21-1 is noted as a pseudogene. This CDR3 is built from 14 residues. The CDR3 nucleotides read TGTGCCCGCAGCGTTCCGGGACAGAGCTATGGCTACACCTTC. Its translation: CARSVPGQSYGYTF.

The sample holds a few counts of this clonotype. This may be a read error: a much more frequent sequence differs by one nucleotide. The chain uses TRBV6-2 or TRBV6-3 and TRBJ2-5, with TRBD2 as a possible D gene (7 bases). This CDR3 has 13 amino acids. Germline CDR1 MNHEY, CDR2 SVGEGT. V shed 2 bases and J shed 9 bases, with 13 bases lying between them. The CDR3 coding sequence is TGTGCCAGCAGTTACGTGGTAGGGGGGGCCCAGTACTTC. Translation gives CASSYVVGGAQYF.

This clonotype was recorded at least ten times. The limits of the CDR3 on the DNA are not certain, so only TCRdb's listed CDR3 is given. The V call is TRBV11-2, the J call TRBJ2-5; the table names TRBD1, a call not compared with the DNA. The CDR3 is 15 amino acids in total, end residues counted. Germline V gene sequence: CDR1 SGHAT, CDR2 FQNNGV. The chain's CDR3 is CASSILGESDETQYF.

This clonotype was seen at least ten times. The CDR3 sequence: CASSLKGQGNSGANVLTF. The DNA for the CDR3 is TGTGCCAGCAGCCTCAAGGGACAGGGGAATTCTGGGGCCAACGTCCTGACTTTC. This chain joins TRBV12-3 or TRBV12-4 and TRBJ2-6, with 10 bases identical to TRBD1. CDR3 length: 18 amino acids. Germline trimming cut 6 bases from V and 1 base from J; bases unmatched to any gene: 9.